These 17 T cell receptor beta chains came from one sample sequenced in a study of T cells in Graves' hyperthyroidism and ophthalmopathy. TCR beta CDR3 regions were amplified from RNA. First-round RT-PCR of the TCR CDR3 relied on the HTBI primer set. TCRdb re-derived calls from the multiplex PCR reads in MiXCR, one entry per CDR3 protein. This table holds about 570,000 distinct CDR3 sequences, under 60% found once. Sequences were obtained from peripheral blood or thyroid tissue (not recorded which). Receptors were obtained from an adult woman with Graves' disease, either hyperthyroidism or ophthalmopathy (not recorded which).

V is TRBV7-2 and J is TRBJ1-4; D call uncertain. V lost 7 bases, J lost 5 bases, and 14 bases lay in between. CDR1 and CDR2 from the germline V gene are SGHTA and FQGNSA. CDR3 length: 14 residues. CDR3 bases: TGTGCCAGCACCGGCGGCGGACTAAATGAAAAACTGTTTTTT. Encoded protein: CASTGGGLNEKLFF.

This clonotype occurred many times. CDR3 in amino acids: CASRPNTGEQYF. CDR3 coding DNA: TGTGCCAGCAGACCCAACACGGGCGAGCAGTACTTC. The chain employs TRBV7-8 and TRBJ2-7; no clear D. CDR3 length: 12 residues. The V gene lost 6 bases and the J gene lost 6 bases, with 12 bases spanning the gap. Germline V CDR1 and CDR2: SGHVS, FQNEAQ.

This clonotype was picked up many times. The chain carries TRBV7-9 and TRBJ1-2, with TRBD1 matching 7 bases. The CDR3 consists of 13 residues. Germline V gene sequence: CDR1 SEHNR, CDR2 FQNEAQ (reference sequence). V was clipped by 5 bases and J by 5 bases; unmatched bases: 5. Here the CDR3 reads CASSRGQAYGYTF. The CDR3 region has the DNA TGTGCCAGCAGCCGCGGACAGGCGTATGGCTACACCTTC.

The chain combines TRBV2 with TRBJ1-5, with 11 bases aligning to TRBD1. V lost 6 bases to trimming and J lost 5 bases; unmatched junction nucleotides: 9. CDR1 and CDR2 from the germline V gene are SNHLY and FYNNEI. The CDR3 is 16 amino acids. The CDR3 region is CASRLYGTGGYQPQHF. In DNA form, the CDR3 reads TGTGCCAGCAGGCTTTACGGGACAGGGGGTTATCAGCCCCAGCATTTT.

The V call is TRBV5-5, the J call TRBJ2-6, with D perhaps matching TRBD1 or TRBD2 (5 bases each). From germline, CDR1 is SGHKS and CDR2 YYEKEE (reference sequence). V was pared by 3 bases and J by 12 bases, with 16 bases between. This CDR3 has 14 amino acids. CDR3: CASSSPVGVTVLTF. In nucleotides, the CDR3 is TGTGCCAGCAGCTCTCCCGTGGGGGTCACCGTCCTGACTTTC.

The DNA of the CDR3 is TGCAGTGTTACAGGGCAAGAGACCCAGTACTTC. This translates into CSVTGQETQYF. This chain uses TRBV20-1 with TRBJ2-5, with D possibly being TRBD1 (6 bases). The CDR3 contains 11 residues. V lost 7 bases, J lost 2 bases, and 8 bases lay in between. CDR1 DFQATT and CDR2 SNEGSKA come from the germline V gene (reference sequence).

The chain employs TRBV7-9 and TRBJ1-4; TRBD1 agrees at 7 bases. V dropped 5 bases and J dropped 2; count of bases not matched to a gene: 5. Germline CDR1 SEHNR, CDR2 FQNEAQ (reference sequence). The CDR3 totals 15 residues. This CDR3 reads CASSPTQGTNEKLFF. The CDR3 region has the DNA TGTGCCAGCAGCCCGACACAGGGGACTAATGAAAAACTGTTTTTT.

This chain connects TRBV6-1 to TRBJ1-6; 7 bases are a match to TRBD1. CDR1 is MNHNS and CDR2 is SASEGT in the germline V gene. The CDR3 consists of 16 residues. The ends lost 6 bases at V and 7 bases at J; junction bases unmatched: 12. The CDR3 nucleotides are TGTGCCAGCAGACAGAAAGTGACAGGGTACAATTCACCCCTCCACTTT. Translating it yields CASRQKVTGYNSPLHF.

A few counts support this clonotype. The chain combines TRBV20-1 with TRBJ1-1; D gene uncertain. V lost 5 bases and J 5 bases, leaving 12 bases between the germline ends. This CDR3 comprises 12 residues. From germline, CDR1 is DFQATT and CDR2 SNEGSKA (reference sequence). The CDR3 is CSARGVVTEAFF. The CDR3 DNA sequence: TGCAGTGCTCGTGGGGTGGTAACTGAAGCTTTCTTT.

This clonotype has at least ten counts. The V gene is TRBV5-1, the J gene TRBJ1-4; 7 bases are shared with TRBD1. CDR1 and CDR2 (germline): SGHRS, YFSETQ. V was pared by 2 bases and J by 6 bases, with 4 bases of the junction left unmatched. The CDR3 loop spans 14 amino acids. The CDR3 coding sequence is TGCGCCAGCAGCTTCAGGGGGAGCGATGAAAAACTGTTTTTT. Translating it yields CASSFRGSDEKLFF.

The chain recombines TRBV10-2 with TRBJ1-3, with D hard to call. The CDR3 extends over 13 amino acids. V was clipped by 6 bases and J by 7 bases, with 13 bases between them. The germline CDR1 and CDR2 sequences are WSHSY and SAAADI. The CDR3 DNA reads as TGCGCCAGCAGCTTGGTACCAGCGAACACCATATATTTT. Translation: CASSLVPANTIYF.

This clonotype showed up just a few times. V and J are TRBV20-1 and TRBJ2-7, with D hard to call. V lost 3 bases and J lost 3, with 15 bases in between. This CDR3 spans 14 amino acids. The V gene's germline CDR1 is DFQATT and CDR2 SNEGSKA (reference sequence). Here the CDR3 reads CSASHRAIYYEQYF. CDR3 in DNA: TGCAGTGCTAGCCACCGGGCTATATACTACGAGCAGTACTTC.

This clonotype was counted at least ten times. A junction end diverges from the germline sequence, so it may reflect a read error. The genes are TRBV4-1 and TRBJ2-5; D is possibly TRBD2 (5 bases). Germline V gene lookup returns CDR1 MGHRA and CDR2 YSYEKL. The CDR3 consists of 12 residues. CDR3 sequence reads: CASTQGGETQYF. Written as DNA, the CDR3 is TGCGCCAGCACCCAAGGAGGAGAGACCCAGTACTTC.

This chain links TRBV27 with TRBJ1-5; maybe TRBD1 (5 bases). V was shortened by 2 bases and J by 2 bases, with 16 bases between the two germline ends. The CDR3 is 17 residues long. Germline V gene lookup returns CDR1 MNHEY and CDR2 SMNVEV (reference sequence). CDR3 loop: CASSLVGGERGNQPQHF. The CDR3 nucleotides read TGTGCCAGCAGTTTAGTAGGAGGGGAGCGGGGCAATCAGCCCCAGCATTTT.

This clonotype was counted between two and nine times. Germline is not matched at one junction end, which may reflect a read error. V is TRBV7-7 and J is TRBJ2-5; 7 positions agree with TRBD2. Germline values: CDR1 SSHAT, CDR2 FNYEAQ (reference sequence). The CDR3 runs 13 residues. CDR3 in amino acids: CASSLAEQETQYF. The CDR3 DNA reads TGTGCTAGCAGTCTAGCGGAACAAGAGACCCAGTACTTC.

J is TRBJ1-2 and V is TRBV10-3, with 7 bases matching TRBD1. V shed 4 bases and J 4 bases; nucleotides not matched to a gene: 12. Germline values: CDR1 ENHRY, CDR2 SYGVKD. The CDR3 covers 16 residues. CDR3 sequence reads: CAISAGGTGFGYGYTF. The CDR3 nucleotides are TGTGCCATCAGTGCAGGGGGAACAGGGTTCGGCTATGGCTACACCTTC.

The DNA of the CDR3 is TGTGCCAGCTCACCAACCGAGGACCACCAAGAGACCCAGTACTTC. Protein: CASSPTEDHQETQYF. The V gene is TRBV24-1, the J gene TRBJ2-5, with D uncertain. V lost 11 bases and J 0 bases, leaving 18 bases between the germline ends. The CDR3 contains 15 residues. CDR1 and CDR2 (germline): KGHDR, SFDVKD.